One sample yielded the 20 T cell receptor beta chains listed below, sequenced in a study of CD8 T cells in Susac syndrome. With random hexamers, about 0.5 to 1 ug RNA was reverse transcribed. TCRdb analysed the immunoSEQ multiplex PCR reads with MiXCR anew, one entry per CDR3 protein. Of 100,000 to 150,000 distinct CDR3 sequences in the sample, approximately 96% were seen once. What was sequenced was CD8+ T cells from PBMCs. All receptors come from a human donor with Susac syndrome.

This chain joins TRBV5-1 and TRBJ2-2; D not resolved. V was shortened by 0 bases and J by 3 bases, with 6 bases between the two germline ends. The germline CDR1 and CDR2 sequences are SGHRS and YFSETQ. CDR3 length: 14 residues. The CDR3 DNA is TGCGCCAGCAGCTTGGGGCTCTACACCGGGGAGCTGTTTTTT. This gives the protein CASSLGLYTGELFF.

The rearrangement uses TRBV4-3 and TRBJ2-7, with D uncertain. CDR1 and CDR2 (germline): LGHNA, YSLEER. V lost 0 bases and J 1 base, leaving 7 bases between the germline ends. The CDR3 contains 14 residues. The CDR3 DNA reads TGCGCCAGCAGCCAAGATCGGCAGTCCTACGAGCAGTACTTC. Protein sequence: CASSQDRQSYEQYF.

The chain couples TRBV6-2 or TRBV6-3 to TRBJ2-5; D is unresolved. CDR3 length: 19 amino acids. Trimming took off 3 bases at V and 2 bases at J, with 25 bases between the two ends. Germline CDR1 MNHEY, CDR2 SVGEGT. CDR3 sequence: CASSYDLTTEDLAQETQYF. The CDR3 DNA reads TGTGCCAGCAGTTATGACCTGACAACAGAAGACCTGGCTCAAGAGACCCAGTACTTC.

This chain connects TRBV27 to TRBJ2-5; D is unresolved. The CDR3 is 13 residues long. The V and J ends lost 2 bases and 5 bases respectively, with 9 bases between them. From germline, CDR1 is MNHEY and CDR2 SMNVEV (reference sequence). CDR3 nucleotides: TGTGCCAGCAGTTTAGGTCGGCTGGAGACCCAGTACTTC. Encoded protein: CASSLGRLETQYF.

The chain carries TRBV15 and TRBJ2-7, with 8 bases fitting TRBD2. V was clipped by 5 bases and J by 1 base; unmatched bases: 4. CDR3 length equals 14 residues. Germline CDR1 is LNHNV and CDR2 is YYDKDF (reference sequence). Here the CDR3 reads CATSREGSSYEQYF. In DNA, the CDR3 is TGTGCCACCAGCCGGGAGGGGTCGTCCTACGAGCAGTACTTC.

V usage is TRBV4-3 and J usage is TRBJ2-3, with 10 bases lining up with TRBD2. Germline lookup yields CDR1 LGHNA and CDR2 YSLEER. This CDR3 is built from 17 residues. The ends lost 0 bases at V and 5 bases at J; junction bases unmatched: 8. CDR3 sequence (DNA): TGCGCCAGCAGCCAAGATTGGGCTAGCGGGAGTGTAGATACGCAGTATTTT. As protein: CASSQDWASGSVDTQYF.

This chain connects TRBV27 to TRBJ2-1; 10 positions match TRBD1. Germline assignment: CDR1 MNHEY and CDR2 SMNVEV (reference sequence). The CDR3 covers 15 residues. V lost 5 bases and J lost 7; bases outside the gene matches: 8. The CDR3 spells CASSLSRDRGNEQFF. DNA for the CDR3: TGTGCCAGCAGTCTAAGCCGGGACAGGGGTAATGAGCAGTTCTTC.

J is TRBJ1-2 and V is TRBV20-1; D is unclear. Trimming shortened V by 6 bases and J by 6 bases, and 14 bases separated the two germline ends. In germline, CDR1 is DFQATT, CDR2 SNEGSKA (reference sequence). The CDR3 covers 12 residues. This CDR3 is CSAPSGVDGYTF. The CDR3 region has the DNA TGCAGTGCCCCATCGGGAGTGGATGGCTACACCTTC.

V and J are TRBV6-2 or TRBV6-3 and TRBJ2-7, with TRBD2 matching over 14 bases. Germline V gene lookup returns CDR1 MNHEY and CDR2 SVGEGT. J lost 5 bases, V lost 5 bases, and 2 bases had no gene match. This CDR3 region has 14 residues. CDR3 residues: CASSRLAGGNEQYF. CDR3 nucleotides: TGTGCCAGCAGTCGACTAGCGGGAGGGAACGAGCAGTACTTC.

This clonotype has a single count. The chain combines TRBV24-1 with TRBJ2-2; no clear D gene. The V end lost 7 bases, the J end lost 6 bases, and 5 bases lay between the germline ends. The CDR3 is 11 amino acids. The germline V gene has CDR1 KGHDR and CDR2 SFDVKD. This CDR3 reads CATSSAGELFF. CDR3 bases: TGTGCCACCAGCAGTGCCGGGGAGCTGTTTTTT.

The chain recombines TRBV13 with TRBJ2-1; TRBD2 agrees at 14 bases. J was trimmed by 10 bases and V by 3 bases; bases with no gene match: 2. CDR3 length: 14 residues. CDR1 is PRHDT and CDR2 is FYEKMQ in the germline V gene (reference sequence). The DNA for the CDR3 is TGTGCCAGCAGCTTGACTAGCGGGGGGGGCGAGCAGTTCTTC. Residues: CASSLTSGGGEQFF. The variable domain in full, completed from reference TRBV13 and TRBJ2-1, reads AAGVIQSPRHLIKEKRETATLKCYPIPRHDTVYWYQQGPGQDPQFLISFYEKMQSDKGSIPDRFSAQQFSDYHSELNMSSLELGDSALYFCASSLTSGGGEQFFGPGTRLTVL.

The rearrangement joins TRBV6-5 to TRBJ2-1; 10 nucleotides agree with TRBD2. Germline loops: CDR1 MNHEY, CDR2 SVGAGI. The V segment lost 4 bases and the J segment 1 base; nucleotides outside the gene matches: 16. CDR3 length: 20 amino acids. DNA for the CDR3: TGTGCCAGCAGTTCTCCGGTCGGGCTAGCGGGGGTTAAATCCTACAATGAGCAGTTCTTC. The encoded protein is CASSSPVGLAGVKSYNEQFF.

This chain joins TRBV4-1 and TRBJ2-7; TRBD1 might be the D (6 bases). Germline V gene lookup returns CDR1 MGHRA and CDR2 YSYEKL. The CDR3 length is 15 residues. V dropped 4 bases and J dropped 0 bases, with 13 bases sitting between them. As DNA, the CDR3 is TGCGCCAGCAGCCCCAGACAGGTCGCCTCCTACGAGCAGTACTTC. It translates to CASSPRQVASYEQYF.

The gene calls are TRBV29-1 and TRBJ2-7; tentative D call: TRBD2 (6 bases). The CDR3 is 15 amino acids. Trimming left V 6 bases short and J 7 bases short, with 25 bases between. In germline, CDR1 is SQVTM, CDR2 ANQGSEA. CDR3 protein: CSVPVLGAAGFEQYF. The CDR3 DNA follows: TGCAGCGTCCCCGTGTTGGGCGCGGCGGGGTTTGAGCAGTACTTC.

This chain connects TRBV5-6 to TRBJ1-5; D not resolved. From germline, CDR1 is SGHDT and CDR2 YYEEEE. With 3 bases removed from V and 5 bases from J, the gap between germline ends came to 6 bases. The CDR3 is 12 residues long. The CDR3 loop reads CASSSTDQPQHF. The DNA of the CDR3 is TGTGCCAGCAGCTCGACCGATCAGCCCCAGCATTTT.

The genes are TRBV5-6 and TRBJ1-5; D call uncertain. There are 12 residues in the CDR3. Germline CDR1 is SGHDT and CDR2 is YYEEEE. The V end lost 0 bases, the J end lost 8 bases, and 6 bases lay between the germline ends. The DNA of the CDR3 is TGTGCCAGCAGCTTGGAGGGTGAGCCCCAGCATTTT. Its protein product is CASSLEGEPQHF.

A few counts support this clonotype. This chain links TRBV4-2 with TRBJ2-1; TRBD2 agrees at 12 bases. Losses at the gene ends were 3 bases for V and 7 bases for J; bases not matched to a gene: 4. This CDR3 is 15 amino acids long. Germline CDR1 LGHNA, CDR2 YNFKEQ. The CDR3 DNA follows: TGTGCCAGCAGCCAGACTAGCGGGGGCCCGAATGAGCAGTTCTTC. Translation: CASSQTSGGPNEQFF.

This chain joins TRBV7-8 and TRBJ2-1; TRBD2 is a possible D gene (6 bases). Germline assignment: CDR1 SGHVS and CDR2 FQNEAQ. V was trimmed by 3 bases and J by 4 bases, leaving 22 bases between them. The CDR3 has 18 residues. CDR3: CASSLVAGHIAGYNEQFF. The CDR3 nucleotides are TGTGCCAGCAGCTTGGTGGCAGGCCATATCGCGGGATACAATGAGCAGTTCTTC.

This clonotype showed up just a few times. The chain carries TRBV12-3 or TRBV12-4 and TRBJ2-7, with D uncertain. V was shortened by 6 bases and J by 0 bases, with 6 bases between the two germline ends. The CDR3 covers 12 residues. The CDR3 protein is CASSQSSYEQYF. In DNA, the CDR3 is TGTGCCAGCAGCCAAAGCTCCTACGAGCAGTACTTC.

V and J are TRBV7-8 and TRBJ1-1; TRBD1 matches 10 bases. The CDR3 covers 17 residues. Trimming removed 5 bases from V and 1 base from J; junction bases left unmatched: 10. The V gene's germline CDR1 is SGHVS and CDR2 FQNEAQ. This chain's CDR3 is CASSGDRGGVWNTEAFF. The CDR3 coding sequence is TGTGCCAGCAGCGGGGACAGGGGAGGCGTTTGGAACACTGAAGCTTTCTTT.